This entry lists 19 T cell receptor beta chains sequenced from one sample in a study of T cell changes during pregnancy in multiple sclerosis. Data came from immunoSEQ multiplex PCR; TCRdb stores just in-frame clones and leaves some out. The repertoire holds 40,000 to 45,000 clones, 88% seen once, with roughly 5.5% in the top ten. The sequences come from CD8+ T cells from peripheral blood mononuclear cells, collected after pregnancy. Receptors were obtained from a female donor in good health, enrolled as a control in a pregnancy study.

The chain is built from TRBV4-3 and TRBJ1-6; no firm D call. The V end lost 4 bases, the J end lost 0 bases, and 13 bases lay between the germline ends. Looked up from germline, CDR1 is LGHNA and CDR2 is YSLEER. The CDR3 contains 17 residues. The CDR3 protein is CASSPEDRSSYNSPLHF. The CDR3 bases are TGCGCCAGCAGCCCGGAGGACCGCAGCTCCTATAATTCACCCCTCCACTTT.

This chain connects TRBV15 to TRBJ2-1; D unclear. The germline gives CDR1 LNHNV, CDR2 YYDKDF (reference sequence). This CDR3 is 15 amino acids long. The V end lost 0 bases, the J end lost 5 bases, and 11 bases lay between the germline ends. CDR3 in DNA: TGTGCCACCAGCAGAGATGGCAGACAAAACAATGAGCAGTTCTTC. Its translation is CATSRDGRQNNEQFF.

The chain employs TRBV4-3 and TRBJ2-1; 9 bases match TRBD1. CDR3 length: 15 amino acids. CDR1 LGHNA and CDR2 YSLEER come from the germline V gene. Trimming removed 4 bases from V and 5 bases from J; junction bases left unmatched: 6. In DNA form, the CDR3 reads TGCGCCAGCAGCCTCCGACAGGGGGGCGACAATGAGCAGTTCTTC. Encoded protein: CASSLRQGGDNEQFF.

The chain links TRBV4-3 to TRBJ2-1, with TRBD2 identical over 8 bases. Trimming took 1 base from V and 8 from J; bases not matched to a gene: 10. Germline-derived CDR1 and CDR2 are LGHNA and YSLEER. The CDR3 is 16 amino acids. The CDR3 DNA is TGCGCCAGCAGCCAAGGAGGACTAGCTGGTGGCGATGAGCAGTTCTTC. Translation gives CASSQGGLAGGDEQFF.

The rearrangement joins TRBV4-3 to TRBJ2-7, with TRBD2 matching 8 bases. Germline lookup yields CDR1 LGHNA and CDR2 YSLEER. The length of the CDR3 is 15 residues. The ends lost 1 base at V and 3 bases at J; junction bases unmatched: 5. CDR3 in amino acids: CASSQVTGGNYEQYF. CDR3 nucleotide sequence: TGCGCCAGCAGCCAAGTCACGGGGGGGAACTACGAGCAGTACTTC.

This sequence joins TRBV4-2 and TRBJ2-1; weak D call: TRBD2 (5 bases). The CDR3 contains 15 residues. Germline CDR1 and CDR2: LGHNA and YNFKEQ. V lost 5 bases and J lost 9, with 20 bases in between. The CDR3 DNA sequence: TGTGCCAGCAGCGACGAACCCGGGTCAAGCGGTGAGCAGTTCTTC. This sequence encodes CASSDEPGSSGEQFF.

V is TRBV11-2 and J is TRBJ2-7; 7 bases match TRBD1. CDR1 is SGHAT, CDR2 FQNNGV, per germline. The J segment lost 2 bases and the V segment lost 8 bases, leaving 3 bases of the junction unmatched. The CDR3 has 12 amino acids. The CDR3 reads CASGDSTYEQYF. In DNA form, the CDR3 reads TGTGCCAGCGGGGACAGTACCTACGAGCAGTACTTC.

J is TRBJ1-1 and V is TRBV5-4; D call uncertain. V lost 4 bases and J 1 base, leaving 8 bases between the germline ends. CDR1 is SGHNT, CDR2 YYREEE, per germline (reference sequence). This CDR3 is 13 amino acids long. Here the CDR3 reads CASSPGGNTEAFF. The CDR3 nucleotides are TGTGCCAGCAGCCCGGGAGGGAACACTGAAGCTTTCTTT.

This clone has only one observation. Compared with germline, one end of the junction differs, possibly owing to a read error. V and J are TRBV7-3 and TRBJ1-1, with 8 positions matching TRBD1. In germline, CDR1 is SGHTA, CDR2 FQGTGA. The CDR3 spans 14 residues. CDR3 sequence: CASSVTGGNTEAFF. The DNA of the CDR3 is TGTGCCAGCAGCGTAACAGGGGGTAACACTGAAGCTTTCTTT.

This rearrangement joins TRBV27 to TRBJ2-1; TRBD2 is a possible D gene (6 bases). The CDR3 totals 16 residues. With 7 bases removed from V and 1 base from J, the gap between germline ends came to 17 bases. Looked up from germline, CDR1 is MNHEY and CDR2 is SMNVEV (reference sequence). CDR3 in DNA: TGTGCCAGCAAGTTTAAGGGCGGGGTTTCCTACAATGAGCAGTTCTTC. This codes for CASKFKGGVSYNEQFF.

The genes are TRBV7-9 and TRBJ1-2, with a tentative D call TRBD1 (6 bases). The CDR3 is 14 amino acids. Trimming shortened V by 3 bases and J by 8 bases, and 16 bases separated the two germline ends. CDR1 is SEHNR and CDR2 is FQNEAQ in the germline V gene (reference sequence). CDR3 sequence reads: CASSLDSASLGYTF. The CDR3 region has the DNA TGTGCCAGCAGCTTGGACAGTGCCTCATTGGGCTACACCTTC.

This clone has a single count. The chain is built from TRBV21-1 and TRBJ2-7; TRBD2, the table's D call, was not compared with the DNA. TRBV21-1 is deemed a pseudogene. The CDR3 totals 12 residues. CDR3 DNA sequence: TGTGCCAGAGGGGAGGGAAACTACGAGCAGTACTTC. Protein sequence: CARGEGNYEQYF.

This clone was seen just once. The rearrangement uses TRBV7-6 and TRBJ2-7; maybe TRBD1 (5 bases). Trimming took 4 bases from V and 2 from J, leaving 9 bases between them. Germline CDR1 reads SGHVS; CDR2 reads FNYEAQ. The CDR3 runs to 13 residues. Here the CDR3 reads CASSSGLAYEQYF. The DNA for the CDR3 is TGTGCCAGCAGCTCAGGGCTGGCCTACGAGCAGTACTTC.

This sequence joins TRBV9 and TRBJ1-2; weak D call: TRBD1 (6 bases). The V gene's germline CDR1 is SGDLS and CDR2 YYNGEE. V lost 3 bases and J lost 0, with 15 bases in between. The CDR3 is 16 amino acids. The CDR3 region is CASSGRDIAPNYGYTF. The CDR3 DNA is TGTGCCAGCAGCGGCCGGGACATTGCGCCTAACTATGGCTACACCTTC.

The chain uses TRBV5-4 and TRBJ2-1; 10 bases map to TRBD2. Trimming took 1 base from V and 0 from J; bases not matched to a gene: 1. This CDR3 spans 16 amino acids. Germline V gene sequence: CDR1 SGHNT, CDR2 YYREEE (reference sequence). This CDR3 reads CASSLQRGGSYNEQFF. The CDR3 DNA reads as TGTGCCAGCAGCTTGCAGCGGGGGGGCTCCTACAATGAGCAGTTCTTC.

This sequence joins TRBV15 and TRBJ2-2; D uncertain. The length of the CDR3 is 14 residues. The V gene's germline CDR1 is LNHNV and CDR2 YYDKDF (reference sequence). V shed 1 base and J shed 3 bases, with 6 bases lying between them. The CDR3 nucleotides read TGTGCCACCAGCAGAGGAACAGACACCGGGGAGCTGTTTTTT. Translating it yields CATSRGTDTGELFF.

The V and J genes are TRBV27 and TRBJ2-7; the D is unclear. CDR3 length: 13 residues. Germline assignment: CDR1 MNHEY and CDR2 SMNVEV (reference sequence). V lost 4 bases and J 0 bases, leaving 7 bases between the germline ends. The CDR3 region is CASSSTNSYEQYF. The CDR3, as DNA: TGTGCCAGCAGTTCGACAAACTCCTACGAGCAGTACTTC.

This clone occurred once. The chain uses TRBV9 and TRBJ2-3, with 10 bases aligning to TRBD2. The CDR3 has 16 residues. The germline CDR1 and CDR2 sequences are SGDLS and YYNGEE. V lost 4 bases to trimming and J lost 0 bases; unmatched junction nucleotides: 5. The chain's CDR3 is CASSTGLAPSTDTQYF. The CDR3 DNA reads as TGTGCCAGCAGCACGGGACTAGCGCCTAGCACAGATACGCAGTATTTT.

The chain carries TRBV27 and TRBJ2-3, with D maybe TRBD2 (6 bases). V lost 2 bases to trimming and J lost 2 bases, with 17 bases between them. There are 17 residues in the CDR3. CDR1 and CDR2 (germline): MNHEY, SMNVEV (reference sequence). CDR3 bases: TGTGCCAGCAGTTTAATTTGGGGGGTCATTAACACAGATACGCAGTATTTT. Protein: CASSLIWGVINTDTQYF.